Presented here are 5 T cell receptor beta chains from one specimen sequenced in a study of blood T cell repertoires in COVID-19. Generated by immunoSEQ multiplex PCR, the TCRdb table keeps only in-frame clones and is missing some. This sample yields over 300,000 clones, of which around 89% are seen a single time; approximately 6.2% belongs to the top ten. Sequencing input: peripheral blood. The receptors derive from a man younger than 30 with active or convalescent COVID-19.

CDR3 nucleotide sequence: TGCAGTGCTAGTGGTTCGGGGGGATGGACTGAAGCTTTCTTT. This gives the protein CSASGSGGWTEAFF. This chain joins TRBV20-1 and TRBJ1-1, with D tentatively TRBD1 (5 bases). Deletions cut 3 bases from V and 5 bases from J, with 16 bases between. The CDR3 totals 14 residues. Germline values: CDR1 DFQATT, CDR2 SNEGSKA (reference sequence).

The rearrangement uses TRBV28 and TRBJ2-7; a weak D match, TRBD1 (5 bases). The CDR3 loop spans 14 amino acids. V shed 5 bases and J shed 4 bases, with 15 bases lying between them. Germline CDR1 reads MDHEN; CDR2 reads SYDVKM. CDR3 sequence reads: CASSPLGAQYEQYF. Written as DNA, the CDR3 is TGTGCCAGCAGTCCTCTAGGGGCGCAGTACGAGCAGTACTTC.

This clone was observed many times. The J gene is TRBJ2-1, the V gene TRBV7-9; the D gene is possibly TRBD2 (5 bases). The V gene lost 5 bases and the J gene lost 4 bases, with 18 bases spanning the gap. The CDR3 is made up of 16 amino acids. The V gene's germline CDR1 is SEHNR and CDR2 FQNEAQ (reference sequence). The CDR3 nucleotides are TGTGCCAGCAGCCCCGTGTGGGGAGAGGGTTACAATGAGCAGTTCTTC. Its translation is CASSPVWGEGYNEQFF. The whole variable domain, remainder taken from reference TRBV7-9 and TRBJ2-1, is DTGVSQNPRHKITKRGQNVTFRCDPISEHNRLYWYRQTLGQGPEFLTYFQNEAQLEKSRLLSDRFSAERPKGSFSTLEIQRTEQGDSAMYLCASSPVWGEGYNEQFFGPGTRLTVL.

This clone has only one observation. The chain uses TRBV2 and TRBJ1-2; D is ambiguous. Germline assignment: CDR1 SNHLY and CDR2 FYNNEI. The germline V and J ends were trimmed by 4 bases and 4 bases, with 10 bases remaining between them. The CDR3 has 13 amino acids. The CDR3 DNA reads as TGTGCCAGCAGTGGGGAGTCCCTCTATGGCTACACCTTC. This encodes CASSGESLYGYTF.

J is TRBJ2-5 and V is TRBV6-5, with D possibly matching TRBD2 (6 bases). The V end was cut by 7 bases, the J end by 4 bases, with 16 bases between. The germline V gene encodes CDR1 MNHEY and CDR2 SVGAGI. This CDR3 comprises 14 residues. The CDR3 coding sequence is TGTGCCAGCAAGGTTCCCGGGGGAAGAGAGACCCAGTACTTC. Encoded protein: CASKVPGGRETQYF.